A selection of T cell receptor beta chains follows, all from one sample in a study of spatial heterogeneity in lung cancer. Using its own MiXCR run on the 5' RACE reads, TCRdb lists one record per CDR3 protein. Altogether tens of thousands of distinct CDR3 sequences are present, roughly 3% being singletons, with the ten largest covering 36%. The specimen comprised normal lung tissue next to the tumor, sampled at surgery. The source of these receptors is a male donor with early-stage non-small cell lung cancer. Each CDR3 is given with its conserved first and last residue. Each record gives: clone size, D gene, J gene, V gene, CDR3 protein, CDR3 DNA. The D gene is left open where the match is weak. Some rows have no size entry. The others give once, few or many, or a class for an expanded clone.

clone size: many
D gene: -
J gene: TRBJ2-7
V gene: TRBV7-7
CDR3 protein: CASSRAGETYEQYF
CDR3 DNA: TGTGCTAGCAGCCGTGCAGGGGAAACCTACGAGCAGTACTTC

clone size: many
D gene: -
J gene: TRBJ2-2
V gene: TRBV28
CDR3 protein: CASSGGPPGELFF
CDR3 DNA: TGTGCCAGCAGTGGGGGGCCTCCCGGGGAGCTGTTTTTT

clone size: many
D gene: -
J gene: TRBJ2-6
V gene: TRBV12-3/TRBV12-4
CDR3 protein: CASSLSSSGANVLTF
CDR3 DNA: TGTGCCAGCAGTTTGAGTAGCTCTGGGGCCAACGTCCTGACTTTC

clone size: -
D gene: -
J gene: TRBJ2-7
V gene: TRBV4-1
CDR3 protein: CASSPHPGVYEQYF
CDR3 DNA: TGCGCCAGCAGCCCCCACCCCGGGGTCTACGAGCAGTACTTC

clone size: many
D gene: TRBD1
J gene: TRBJ1-4
V gene: TRBV28
CDR3 protein: CASSPDLGTGITKLFF
CDR3 DNA: TGTGCCAGCAGCCCCGACCTCGGGACAGGGATTACCAAACTGTTTTTT

clone size: many
D gene: -
J gene: TRBJ2-2
V gene: TRBV10-2
CDR3 protein: CASKWTGSNTGELFF
CDR3 DNA: TGCGCCAGCAAGTGGACGGGCTCGAACACCGGGGAGCTGTTTTTT

clone size: many
D gene: -
J gene: TRBJ1-5
V gene: TRBV28
CDR3 protein: CASSPLGGYSNQPQHF
CDR3 DNA: TGTGCCAGCAGTCCCCTGGGAGGATATAGCAATCAGCCCCAGCATTTT

clone size: many
D gene: -
J gene: TRBJ1-5
V gene: TRBV6-2/TRBV6-3
CDR3 protein: CASSYLDSLNQPQHF
CDR3 DNA: TGTGCCAGCAGTTATCTCGACAGCCTCAATCAGCCCCAGCATTTT

clone size: few
D gene: -
J gene: TRBJ2-3
V gene: TRBV7-6
CDR3 protein: CASSLGGKTSTDTQYF
CDR3 DNA: TGTGCCAGCAGCTTAGGCGGAAAAACTAGCACAGATACGCAGTATTTT

clone size: few
D gene: -
J gene: TRBJ2-1
V gene: TRBV7-2
CDR3 protein: CASNYRESSYNEQFF
CDR3 DNA: TGTGCCAGCAACTACCGGGAGAGCTCCTACAATGAGCAGTTCTTC

clone size: many
D gene: TRBD2
J gene: TRBJ2-2
V gene: TRBV9
CDR3 protein: CASSPGGAGGGRTGELFF
CDR3 DNA: TGTGCCAGCAGCCCAGGGGGAGCGGGGGGCGGTCGCACCGGGGAGCTGTTTTTT

clone size: many
D gene: -
J gene: TRBJ1-4
V gene: TRBV18
CDR3 protein: CASSPAPNTDEKLFF
CDR3 DNA: TGTGCCAGCTCACCGGCGCCAAACACGGATGAAAAACTGTTTTTT

clone size: -
D gene: -
J gene: TRBJ2-1
V gene: TRBV6-6
CDR3 protein: CASAIAYNEQFF
CDR3 DNA: TGTGCCAGCGCGATAGCTTACAATGAGCAGTTCTTC

clone size: few
D gene: -
J gene: TRBJ1-1
V gene: TRBV20-1
CDR3 protein: CSASYRLNTEAFF
CDR3 DNA: TGCAGTGCTAGTTACAGGCTGAACACTGAAGCTTTCTTT

clone size: many
D gene: -
J gene: TRBJ1-6
V gene: TRBV3-1
CDR3 protein: CASSQDDRNSPLHF
CDR3 DNA: TGTGCCAGCAGCCAAGATGACCGTAATTCACCCCTCCACTTT

clone size: many
D gene: TRBD2
J gene: TRBJ2-1
V gene: TRBV4-3
CDR3 protein: CASSQAPSGGQDEQFF
CDR3 DNA: TGCGCCAGCAGCCAAGCCCCTAGCGGGGGCCAGGATGAGCAGTTCTTC

clone size: many
D gene: -
J gene: TRBJ2-3
V gene: TRBV5-1
CDR3 protein: CASSPTPLGGTDTQYF
CDR3 DNA: TGCGCCAGCAGCCCTACCCCCTTGGGGGGAACAGATACGCAGTATTTT

clone size: many
D gene: TRBD1
J gene: TRBJ1-4
V gene: TRBV20-1
CDR3 protein: CSASRGSGQGDEKLFF
CDR3 DNA: TGCAGTGCTAGTCGAGGGTCGGGACAGGGAGATGAAAAACTGTTTTTT

clone size: many
D gene: -
J gene: TRBJ2-7
V gene: TRBV27
CDR3 protein: CASSRQWAYEQYF
CDR3 DNA: TGTGCCAGCAGTCGACAGTGGGCCTACGAGCAGTACTTC

clone size: many
D gene: -
J gene: TRBJ2-2
V gene: TRBV19
CDR3 protein: CASSAGLSAGELFF
CDR3 DNA: TGTGCCAGTAGTGCGGGACTCAGCGCCGGGGAGCTGTTTTTT

clone size: few
D gene: -
J gene: TRBJ2-5
V gene: TRBV7-2
CDR3 protein: CASTLKGGRGETQYF
CDR3 DNA: TGTGCCAGCACTCTGAAGGGGGGGCGAGGAGAGACCCAGTACTTC

clone size: many
D gene: TRBD2
J gene: TRBJ2-1
V gene: TRBV6-5
CDR3 protein: CASSSAGVGEQFF
CDR3 DNA: TGTGCCAGCTCCTCAGCGGGGGTCGGTGAGCAGTTCTTC

clone size: -
D gene: TRBD1
J gene: TRBJ1-5
V gene: TRBV20-1
CDR3 protein: CSARQGAQPQHF
CDR3 DNA: TGCAGTGCTCGTCAGGGGGCTCAGCCCCAGCATTTT

clone size: many
D gene: -
J gene: TRBJ2-5
V gene: TRBV5-1
CDR3 protein: CASSEDRIRETQYF
CDR3 DNA: TGCGCCAGCAGCGAGGACAGAATCAGAGAGACCCAGTACTTC

clone size: many
D gene: -
J gene: TRBJ2-3
V gene: TRBV18
CDR3 protein: CASSPPFGTDTQYF
CDR3 DNA: TGTGCCAGCTCACCACCTTTCGGAACAGATACGCAGTATTTT

clone size: few
D gene: -
J gene: TRBJ2-1
V gene: TRBV2
CDR3 protein: CASRLDRYNEQFF
CDR3 DNA: TGTGCCAGCAGATTGGACAGATACAATGAGCAGTTCTTC

clone size: many
D gene: -
J gene: TRBJ1-5
V gene: TRBV20-1
CDR3 protein: CSASGGNKPQHF
CDR3 DNA: TGCAGTGCTAGTGGGGGAAACAAGCCCCAGCATTTT

clone size: many
D gene: -
J gene: TRBJ2-5
V gene: TRBV29-1
CDR3 protein: CSVGHGQETQYF
CDR3 DNA: TGCAGCGTTGGCCACGGACAAGAGACCCAGTACTTC

clone size: many
D gene: -
J gene: TRBJ2-3
V gene: TRBV12-5
CDR3 protein: CASGPGLVTDTQYF
CDR3 DNA: TGTGCTAGTGGCCCCGGATTGGTCACAGATACGCAGTATTTT

clone size: -
D gene: TRBD2
J gene: TRBJ2-1
V gene: TRBV7-2
CDR3 protein: CASSLGGTSIKREQFF
CDR3 DNA: TGTGCCAGCAGCTTAGGAGGGACTAGTATAAAAAGGGAGCAGTTCTTC

clone size: few
D gene: -
J gene: TRBJ1-2
V gene: TRBV28
CDR3 protein: CASSAADSAYGYTF
CDR3 DNA: TGTGCCAGCAGTGCCGCGGACAGCGCCTATGGCTACACCTTC